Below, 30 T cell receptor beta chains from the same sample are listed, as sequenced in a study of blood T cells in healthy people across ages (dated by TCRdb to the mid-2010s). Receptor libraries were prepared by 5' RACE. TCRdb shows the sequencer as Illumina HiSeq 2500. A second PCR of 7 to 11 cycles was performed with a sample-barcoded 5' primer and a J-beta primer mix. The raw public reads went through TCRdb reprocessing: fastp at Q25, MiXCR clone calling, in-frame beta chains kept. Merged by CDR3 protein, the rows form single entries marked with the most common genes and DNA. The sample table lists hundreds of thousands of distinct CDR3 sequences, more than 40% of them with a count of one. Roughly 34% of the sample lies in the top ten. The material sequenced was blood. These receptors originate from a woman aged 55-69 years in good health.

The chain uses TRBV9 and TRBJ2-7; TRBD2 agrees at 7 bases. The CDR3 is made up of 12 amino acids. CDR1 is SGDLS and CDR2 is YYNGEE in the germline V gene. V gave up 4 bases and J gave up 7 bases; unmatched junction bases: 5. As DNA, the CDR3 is TGTGCCAGCAGCAGACAAGCGGGAGAGCAGTACTTC. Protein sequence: CASSRQAGEQYF.

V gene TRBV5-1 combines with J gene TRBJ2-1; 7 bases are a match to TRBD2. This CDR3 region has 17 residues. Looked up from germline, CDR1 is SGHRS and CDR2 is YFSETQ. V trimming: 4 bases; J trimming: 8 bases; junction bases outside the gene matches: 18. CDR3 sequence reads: CASSEMDRLGGGYEQFF. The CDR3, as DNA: TGCGCCAGCAGCGAAATGGATAGACTAGGCGGGGGTTATGAGCAGTTCTTC.

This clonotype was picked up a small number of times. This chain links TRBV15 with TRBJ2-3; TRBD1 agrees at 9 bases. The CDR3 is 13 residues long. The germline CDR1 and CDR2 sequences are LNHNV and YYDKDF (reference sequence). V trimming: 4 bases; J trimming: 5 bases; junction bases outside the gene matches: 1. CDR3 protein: CATSTDRGDTQYF. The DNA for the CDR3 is TGTGCCACCAGCACGGACAGGGGAGATACGCAGTATTTT. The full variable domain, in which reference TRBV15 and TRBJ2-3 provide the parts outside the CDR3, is DAMVIQNPRYQVTQFGKPVTLSCSQTLNHNVMYWYQQKSSQAPKLLFHYYDKDFNNEADTPDNFQSRRPNTSFCFLDIRSPGLGDTAMYLCATSTDRGDTQYFGPGTRLTVL.

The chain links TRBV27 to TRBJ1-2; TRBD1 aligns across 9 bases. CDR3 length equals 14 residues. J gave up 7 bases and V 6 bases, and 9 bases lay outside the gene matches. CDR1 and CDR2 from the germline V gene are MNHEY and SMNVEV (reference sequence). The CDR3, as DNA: TGTGCCAGCAGCCACCGGGACAGGGACTCTGGCTACACCTTC. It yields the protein CASSHRDRDSGYTF.

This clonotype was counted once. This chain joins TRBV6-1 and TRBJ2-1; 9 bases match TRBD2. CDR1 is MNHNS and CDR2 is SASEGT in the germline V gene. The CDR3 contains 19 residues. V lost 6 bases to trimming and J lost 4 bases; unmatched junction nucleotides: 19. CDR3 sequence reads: CASSKHKFQREASYNEQFF. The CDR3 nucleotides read TGTGCCAGCAGCAAGCACAAATTTCAGCGGGAGGCCTCATACAATGAGCAGTTCTTC.

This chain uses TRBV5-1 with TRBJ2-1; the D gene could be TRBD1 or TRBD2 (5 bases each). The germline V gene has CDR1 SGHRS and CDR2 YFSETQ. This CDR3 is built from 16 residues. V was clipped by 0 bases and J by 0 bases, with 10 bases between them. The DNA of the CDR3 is TGCGCCAGCAGCTTGGCCCCGAGGGGCTCCTACAATGAGCAGTTCTTC. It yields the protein CASSLAPRGSYNEQFF.

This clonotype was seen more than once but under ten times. The CDR3 DNA sequence: TGCAGTGCTAGGGAGCTATCCCGGGAGGGCCAAGGCATTCAGTACTTC. It codes for CSARELSREGQGIQYF. The genes are TRBV20-1 and TRBJ2-4; 8 nucleotides align to TRBD2. V shed 3 bases, J shed 9 bases, and the junction held 16 bases outside the gene matches. CDR3 size: 16 residues. The germline CDR1 and CDR2 sequences are DFQATT and SNEGSKA (reference sequence).

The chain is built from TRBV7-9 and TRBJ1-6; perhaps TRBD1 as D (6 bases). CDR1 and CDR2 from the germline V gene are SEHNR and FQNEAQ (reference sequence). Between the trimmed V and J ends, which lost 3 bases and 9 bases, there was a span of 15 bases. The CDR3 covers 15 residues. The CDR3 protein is CASSLYDRSPSPLHF. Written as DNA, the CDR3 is TGTGCCAGCAGCTTGTACGACAGGTCGCCTTCACCCCTCCACTTT.

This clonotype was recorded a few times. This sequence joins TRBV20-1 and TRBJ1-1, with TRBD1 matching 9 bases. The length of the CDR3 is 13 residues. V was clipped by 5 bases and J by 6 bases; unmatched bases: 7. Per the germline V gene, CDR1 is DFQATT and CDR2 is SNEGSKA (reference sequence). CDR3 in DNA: TGCAGTGCTCCCACAGGGGGCGGATCTGAAGCTTTCTTT. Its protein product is CSAPTGGGSEAFF.

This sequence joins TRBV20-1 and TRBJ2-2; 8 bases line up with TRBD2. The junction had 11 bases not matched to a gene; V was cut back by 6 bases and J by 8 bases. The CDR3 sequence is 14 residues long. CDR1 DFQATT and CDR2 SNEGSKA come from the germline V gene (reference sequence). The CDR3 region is CSAPGLVSEGELFF. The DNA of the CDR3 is TGCAGTGCACCGGGACTAGTGTCAGAGGGGGAGCTGTTTTTT.

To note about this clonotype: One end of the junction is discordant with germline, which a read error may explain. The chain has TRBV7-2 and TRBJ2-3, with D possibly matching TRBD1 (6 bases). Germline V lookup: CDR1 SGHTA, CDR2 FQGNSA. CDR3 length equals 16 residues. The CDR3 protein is CAGSLGVDRSTDTQYF. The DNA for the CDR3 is TGTGCCGGCAGCTTAGGTGTGGACAGAAGCACAGATACGCAGTATTTT.

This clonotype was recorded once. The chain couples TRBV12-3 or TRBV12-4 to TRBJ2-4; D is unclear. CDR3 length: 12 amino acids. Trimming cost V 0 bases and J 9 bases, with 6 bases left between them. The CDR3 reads CASSLAGTIQYF. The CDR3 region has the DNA TGTGCCAGCAGTTTAGCAGGAACCATTCAGTACTTC.

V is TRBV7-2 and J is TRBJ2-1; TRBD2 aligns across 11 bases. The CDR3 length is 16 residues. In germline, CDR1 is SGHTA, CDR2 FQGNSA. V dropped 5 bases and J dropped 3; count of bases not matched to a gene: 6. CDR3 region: CASSPTTSGIYNEQFF. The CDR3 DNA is TGTGCCAGCAGCCCAACGACTAGCGGGATCTACAATGAGCAGTTCTTC.

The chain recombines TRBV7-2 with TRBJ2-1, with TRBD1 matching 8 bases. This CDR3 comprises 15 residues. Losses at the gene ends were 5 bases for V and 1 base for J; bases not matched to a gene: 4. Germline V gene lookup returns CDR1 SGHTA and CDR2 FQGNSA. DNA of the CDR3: TGTGCCAGCAGCATCCGGACAGGGTCCTACAATGAGCAGTTCTTC. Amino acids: CASSIRTGSYNEQFF.

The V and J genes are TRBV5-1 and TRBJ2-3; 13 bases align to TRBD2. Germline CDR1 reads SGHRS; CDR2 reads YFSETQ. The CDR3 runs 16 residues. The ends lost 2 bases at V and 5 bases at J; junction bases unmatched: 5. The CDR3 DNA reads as TGCGCCAGCAGCTTCGGACTAGCGGGAGCAGAAGATACGCAGTATTTT. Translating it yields CASSFGLAGAEDTQYF.

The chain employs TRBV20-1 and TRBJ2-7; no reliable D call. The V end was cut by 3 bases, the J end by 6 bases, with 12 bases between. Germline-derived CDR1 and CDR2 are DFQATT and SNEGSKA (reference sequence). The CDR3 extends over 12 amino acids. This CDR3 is CSASPRSREQYF. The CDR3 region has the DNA TGCAGTGCTAGCCCCCGGTCCCGCGAGCAGTACTTC.

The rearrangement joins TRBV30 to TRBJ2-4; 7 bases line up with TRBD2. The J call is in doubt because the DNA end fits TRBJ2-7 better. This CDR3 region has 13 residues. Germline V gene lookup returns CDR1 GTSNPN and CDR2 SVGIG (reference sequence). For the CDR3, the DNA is TGTGCCTGGAGTAAGGGCGGGAGTTTCGAGCAGTACTTC. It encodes CAWSKGGSFEQYF.

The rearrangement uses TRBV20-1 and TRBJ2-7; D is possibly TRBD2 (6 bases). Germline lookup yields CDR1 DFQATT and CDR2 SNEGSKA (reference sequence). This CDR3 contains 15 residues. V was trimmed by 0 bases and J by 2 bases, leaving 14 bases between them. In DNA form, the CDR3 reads TGCAGTGCTAGAGAGAGCGGGCGGAACCCCTACGAGCAGTACTTC. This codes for CSARESGRNPYEQYF.

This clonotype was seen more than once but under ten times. CDR3 sequence reads: CSARDRRGSTEAFF. In DNA, the CDR3 is TGCAGTGCTAGAGATCGCCGGGGCAGCACTGAAGCTTTCTTT. The chain couples TRBV20-1 to TRBJ1-1; possibly TRBD1 for D (5 bases). V lost 0 bases to trimming and J lost 4 bases, with 12 bases between them. CDR1 is DFQATT and CDR2 is SNEGSKA in the germline V gene (reference sequence). The CDR3 is made up of 14 amino acids.

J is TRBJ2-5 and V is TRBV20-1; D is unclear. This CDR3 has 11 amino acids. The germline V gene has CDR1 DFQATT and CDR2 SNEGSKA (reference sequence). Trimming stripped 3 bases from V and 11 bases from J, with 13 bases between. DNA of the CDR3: TGCAGTGCTAGCGTTGTCAATGAGCAGTACTTC. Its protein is CSASVVNEQYF.

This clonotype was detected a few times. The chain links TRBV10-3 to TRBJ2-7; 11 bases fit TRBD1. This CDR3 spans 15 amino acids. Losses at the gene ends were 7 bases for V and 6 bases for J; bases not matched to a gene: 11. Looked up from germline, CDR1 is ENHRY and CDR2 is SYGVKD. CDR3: CAINPSGQGASEQYF. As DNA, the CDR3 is TGTGCCATCAACCCTTCCGGACAGGGGGCATCCGAGCAGTACTTC.

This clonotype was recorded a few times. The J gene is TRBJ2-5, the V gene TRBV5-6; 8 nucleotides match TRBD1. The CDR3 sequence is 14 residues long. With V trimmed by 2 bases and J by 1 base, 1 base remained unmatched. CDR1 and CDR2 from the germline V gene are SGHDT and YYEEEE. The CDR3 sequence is CASSFGQGQETQYF. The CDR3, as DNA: TGTGCCAGCAGCTTCGGACAGGGCCAAGAGACCCAGTACTTC.

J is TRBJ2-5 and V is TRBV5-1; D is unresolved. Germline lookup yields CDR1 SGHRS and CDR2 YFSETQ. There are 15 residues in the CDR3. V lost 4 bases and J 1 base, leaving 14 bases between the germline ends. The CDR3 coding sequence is TGCGCCAGCAGCCGGATAGGTAGGAGCCAAGAGACCCAGTACTTC. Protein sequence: CASSRIGRSQETQYF.

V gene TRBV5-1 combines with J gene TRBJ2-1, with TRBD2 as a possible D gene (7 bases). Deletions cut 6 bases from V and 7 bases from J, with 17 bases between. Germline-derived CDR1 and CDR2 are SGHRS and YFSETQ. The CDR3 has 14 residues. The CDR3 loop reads CASTVTGRGNEQFF. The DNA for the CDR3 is TGCGCCAGCACCGTCACAGGGAGGGGGAATGAGCAGTTCTTC.

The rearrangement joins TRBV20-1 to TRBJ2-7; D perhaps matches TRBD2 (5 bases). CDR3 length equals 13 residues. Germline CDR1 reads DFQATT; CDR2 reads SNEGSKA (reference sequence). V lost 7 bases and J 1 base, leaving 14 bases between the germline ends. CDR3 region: CSGRWGVSYEQYF. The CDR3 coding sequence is TGCAGTGGCCGGTGGGGAGTATCCTACGAGCAGTACTTC.

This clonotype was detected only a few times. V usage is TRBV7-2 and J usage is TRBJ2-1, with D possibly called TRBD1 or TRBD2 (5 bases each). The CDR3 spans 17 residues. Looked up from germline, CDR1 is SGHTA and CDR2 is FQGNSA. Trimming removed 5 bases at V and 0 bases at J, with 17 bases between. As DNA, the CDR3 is TGTGCCAGCAGCGTCACGGGACGCGCGCTCTCCTACAATGAGCAGTTCTTC. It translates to CASSVTGRALSYNEQFF.

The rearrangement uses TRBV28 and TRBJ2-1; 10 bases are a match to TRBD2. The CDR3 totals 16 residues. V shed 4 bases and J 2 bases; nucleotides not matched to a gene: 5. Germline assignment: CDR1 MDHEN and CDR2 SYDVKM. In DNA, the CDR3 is TGTGCCAGCAGTTCACCAGCGGGAGGGCCCTACAATGAGCAGTTCTTC. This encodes CASSSPAGGPYNEQFF.

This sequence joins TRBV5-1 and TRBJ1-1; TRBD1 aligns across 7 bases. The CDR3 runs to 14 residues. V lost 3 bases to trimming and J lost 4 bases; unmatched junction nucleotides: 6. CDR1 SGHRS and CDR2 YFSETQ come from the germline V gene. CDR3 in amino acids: CASSYGQETTEAFF. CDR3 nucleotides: TGCGCCAGCAGCTATGGACAGGAAACCACTGAAGCTTTCTTT.

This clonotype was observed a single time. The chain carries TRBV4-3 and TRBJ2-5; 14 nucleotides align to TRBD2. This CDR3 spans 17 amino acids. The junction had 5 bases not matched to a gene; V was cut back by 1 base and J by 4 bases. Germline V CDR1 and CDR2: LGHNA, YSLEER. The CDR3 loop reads CASSQGTSGGSRETQYF. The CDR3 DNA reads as TGCGCCAGCAGCCAAGGGACTAGCGGGGGGTCGCGAGAGACCCAGTACTTC.

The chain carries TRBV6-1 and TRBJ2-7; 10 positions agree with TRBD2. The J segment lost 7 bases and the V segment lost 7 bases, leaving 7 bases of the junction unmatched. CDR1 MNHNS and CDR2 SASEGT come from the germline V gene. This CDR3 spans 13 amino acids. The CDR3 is CASKLAGAGEQYF. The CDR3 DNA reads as TGTGCCAGCAAGCTAGCGGGAGCAGGGGAGCAGTACTTC.